The 19 T cell receptor beta chains below come from one sample, sequenced in a study of OX40 agonist ivuxolimab in advanced cancers. Only in-frame clones appear in the TCRdb table, and some are missing; sequencing was by immunoSEQ multiplex PCR. Among around 95,000 clones listed, around nine tenths were seen once. This material consisted of CD4+ or CD8+ T cells sorted from blood, taken in a trial of the OX40 agonist ivuxolimab. Receptors originate from an adult with an advanced solid tumor such as melanoma, head and neck, liver or kidney cancer.

The V gene is TRBV5-4, the J gene TRBJ2-3; D is unclear. Per germline, CDR1 SGHNT and CDR2 YYREEE (reference sequence). CDR3 length equals 11 residues. V shed 4 bases and J shed 4 bases, with 4 bases lying between them. For the CDR3, the DNA is TGTGCCAGCAGCACCGCAGATACGCAGTATTTT. This sequence encodes CASSTADTQYF.

This chain connects TRBV27 to TRBJ2-7; D ambiguous. This CDR3 has 14 residues. V lost 7 bases, J lost 2 bases, and 15 bases lay in between. CDR1 and CDR2 from the germline V gene are MNHEY and SMNVEV (reference sequence). As DNA, the CDR3 is TGTGCCAGCAAAAATCCGGGCCCTACCTACGAGCAGTACTTC. This sequence encodes CASKNPGPTYEQYF.

The chain is built from TRBV28 and TRBJ1-2; TRBD1 matches 7 bases. After removal of 6 bases from V and 5 bases from J, the junction contained 15 bases not matched to a gene. This CDR3 is 16 amino acids long. From germline, CDR1 is MDHEN and CDR2 SYDVKM. The CDR3 DNA reads as TGTGCCAGCAGCCCCCCCCCACCCGGGACAGCTTATGGCTACACCTTC. As protein: CASSPPPPGTAYGYTF.

The rearrangement joins TRBV4-2 to TRBJ2-1; 7 nucleotides line up with TRBD2. Germline CDR1 reads LGHNA; CDR2 reads YNFKEQ. The length of the CDR3 is 16 residues. With 1 base clipped from V and 4 bases from J, the junction kept 7 bases outside the gene matches. CDR3 sequence: CASSQGASGIYNEQFF. CDR3 DNA sequence: TGTGCCAGCAGCCAAGGTGCGAGCGGGATATACAATGAGCAGTTCTTC.

The rearrangement uses TRBV19 and TRBJ2-5; 7 bases are shared with TRBD2. V was pared by 5 bases and J by 4 bases, with 13 bases of the junction left unmatched. There are 16 residues in the CDR3. Germline V CDR1 and CDR2: LNHDA, SQIVND (reference sequence). The CDR3 DNA is TGTGCCAGTAGTCCCGGTAGCGCGGGAGTAGGAGAGACCCAGTACTTC. Its protein product is CASSPGSAGVGETQYF.

A few counts support this clone. The chain recombines TRBV19 with TRBJ2-2; 11 bases match TRBD2. Unmatched junction bases numbered 3, after V lost 11 bases and J lost 1 base. Germline V gives CDR1 LNHDA, CDR2 SQIVND (reference sequence). This CDR3 is 14 amino acids long. In nucleotides, the CDR3 is TGTGCCGGGGGGACTAGCGGGAACACCGGGGAGCTGTTTTTT. Its protein is CAGGTSGNTGELFF.

The gene calls are TRBV7-8 and TRBJ2-5; possibly TRBD1 for D (5 bases). In germline, CDR1 is SGHVS, CDR2 FQNEAQ. CDR3 length: 19 amino acids. V was shortened by 4 bases and J by 0 bases, with 24 bases between the two germline ends. The CDR3 coding sequence is TGTGCCAGCAGCTCCCCTCCTGACATGACAGCAACTTACCAAGAGACCCAGTACTTC. It codes for CASSSPPDMTATYQETQYF.

The chain recombines TRBV27 with TRBJ2-5; no reliable D call. Germline V gives CDR1 MNHEY, CDR2 SMNVEV (reference sequence). The CDR3 extends over 14 amino acids. The ends were cut back, 3 bases at V and 4 bases at J, with 12 bases in the middle. CDR3: CASSFGLNRETQYF. The DNA of the CDR3 is TGTGCCAGCAGTTTTGGGCTCAATCGAGAGACCCAGTACTTC.

The gene calls are TRBV5-1 and TRBJ1-1, with D maybe TRBD1 (5 bases). Trimming removed 0 bases from V and 4 bases from J, with 13 bases in between. Germline V gene lookup returns CDR1 SGHRS and CDR2 YFSETQ. The CDR3 is 15 amino acids. The CDR3 region has the DNA TGCGCCAGCAGCTTGGTCACCCCCGGGGGCACTGAAGCTTTCTTT. As protein: CASSLVTPGGTEAFF. The full variable domain, in which reference TRBV5-1 and TRBJ1-1 provide the parts outside the CDR3, is KAGVTQTPRYLIKTRGQQVTLSCSPISGHRSVSWYQQTPGQGLQFLFEYFSETQRNKGNFPGRFSGRQFSNSRSEMNVSTLELGDSALYLCASSLVTPGGTEAFFGQGTRLTVV.

The chain joins TRBV2 to TRBJ1-5; D remains unclear. Germline assignment: CDR1 SNHLY and CDR2 FYNNEI. V dropped 8 bases and J dropped 3 bases, with 14 bases sitting between them. This CDR3 has 14 residues. The chain's CDR3 is CASEDGEFNQPQHF. CDR3 coding DNA: TGTGCCAGCGAGGACGGGGAATTCAATCAGCCCCAGCATTTT.

The rearrangement joins TRBV7-3 to TRBJ2-2; D perhaps matches TRBD2 (5 bases). V lost 4 bases to trimming and J lost 4 bases, with 10 bases between them. The V gene's germline CDR1 is SGHTA and CDR2 FQGTGA. This CDR3 comprises 14 residues. The CDR3 here is CASSSGLPTGELFF. The CDR3 DNA reads as TGTGCCAGCAGCTCAGGACTTCCCACCGGGGAGCTGTTTTTT. Full variable domain (rest looked up from reference TRBV7-3 and TRBJ2-2): GAGVSQTPSNKVTEKGKYVELRCDPISGHTALYWYRQSLGQGPEFLIYFQGTGAADDSGLPNDRFFAVRPEGSVSTLKIQRTERGDSAVYLCASSSGLPTGELFFGEGSRLTVL.

The chain employs TRBV5-1 and TRBJ2-3; no reliable D call. CDR3 length equals 14 residues. CDR1 is SGHRS and CDR2 is YFSETQ in the germline V gene. Trimming stripped 0 bases from V and 3 bases from J, with 8 bases between. CDR3 in amino acids: CASSLGGLTDTQYF. In DNA form, the CDR3 reads TGCGCCAGCAGCTTGGGGGGTTTAACAGATACGCAGTATTTT.

The chain uses TRBV5-6 and TRBJ2-1, with D maybe TRBD2 (6 bases). V lost 4 bases, J lost 3 bases, and 14 bases lay in between. CDR1 is SGHDT and CDR2 is YYEEEE in the germline V gene. CDR3 size: 15 residues. Written as DNA, the CDR3 is TGTGCCAGCAGCCCCCGGGCGGGACGCTACAATGAGCAGTTCTTC. This translates into CASSPRAGRYNEQFF.

This rearrangement joins TRBV5-8 to TRBJ2-2; TRBD2 is a possible D gene (6 bases). The CDR3 spans 13 residues. Germline V gene sequence: CDR1 SGHTS, CDR2 YDEGEE. The germline V and J ends were trimmed by 3 bases and 6 bases, with 9 bases remaining between them. The CDR3 bases are TGTGCCAGCAGCTCGGGACTGGCCGGGGAGCTGTTTTTT. Amino acid sequence: CASSSGLAGELFF.

The chain uses TRBV7-9 and TRBJ2-1, with D maybe TRBD1 (6 bases). Germline values: CDR1 SEHNR, CDR2 FQNEAQ (reference sequence). The CDR3 is 13 amino acids. Trimming removed 2 bases from V and 12 bases from J, with 14 bases in between. The CDR3 sequence: CASSLSGVGGQFF. The DNA of the CDR3 is TGTGCCAGCAGCTTAAGTGGTGTAGGGGGGCAGTTCTTC.

The J gene is TRBJ2-1, the V gene TRBV5-1; D perhaps matches TRBD1 (5 bases). CDR3 length: 16 amino acids. Germline V CDR1 and CDR2: SGHRS, YFSETQ. The V end lost 0 bases, the J end lost 2 bases, and 12 bases lay between the germline ends. The CDR3 region has the DNA TGCGCCAGCAGCTTGGAGGCAGGGCTCCCCTACAATGAGCAGTTCTTC. It specifies CASSLEAGLPYNEQFF.

This clone was observed a few times. This chain connects TRBV7-2 to TRBJ1-3, with TRBD1 matching over 10 bases. The CDR3 is 19 amino acids. The germline V gene encodes CDR1 SGHTA and CDR2 FQGNSA. V shed 1 base and J 2 bases; nucleotides not matched to a gene: 11. CDR3 nucleotide sequence: TGTGCCAGCAGCTTAGATGGGACAGGGGAGGTTAACGCTGGAAACACCATATATTTT. Its protein is CASSLDGTGEVNAGNTIYF.

The chain couples TRBV30 to TRBJ2-1; D may correspond to TRBD1 or TRBD2 (7 bases each). V gave up 3 bases and J gave up 0 bases, with 15 bases separating them. The CDR3 has 16 residues. Germline values: CDR1 GTSNPN, CDR2 SVGIG (reference sequence). The CDR3 DNA follows: TGTGCCTGGAGAAAAGGGAGGGGGCCCTCCTACAATGAGCAGTTCTTC. Residues: CAWRKGRGPSYNEQFF.

The chain couples TRBV2 to TRBJ1-1, with D possibly being TRBD1 (5 bases). There are 15 residues in the CDR3. Germline V gene data show CDR1 as SNHLY and CDR2 as FYNNEI. V gave up 6 bases and J gave up 4 bases, with 18 bases separating them. The CDR3 nucleotides read TGTGCCAGCAGGTCCGTAGAAACAAGGGGCACTGAAGCTTTCTTT. This translates into CASRSVETRGTEAFF.